These T cell receptor beta chains were read from a single sample in a study of T cell changes during pregnancy in multiple sclerosis. This table comes from immunoSEQ multiplex PCR, and its TCRdb copy is limited to in-frame clones, with some not included. The sample includes 85,000 to 100,000 clones, more than 85% of them seen just once. The specimen was peripheral blood, collected in the first trimester of pregnancy. The receptors were sampled from a female donor with multiple sclerosis, enrolled in a pregnancy study. Both conserved end residues are trimmed from each CDR3. D genes are given only for firm matches.

d_gene,v_gene,CDR3aa
TRBD2,TRBV2,ASSGIAGTDGELF
.,TRBV5-1,ASSDLDTQY
TRBD1,TRBV4-3,ASSQGTVEAF
TRBD1,TRBV27,ASSYRKGARNTEAF
TRBD2,TRBV19,ASSIAGGGSYEQY
.,TRBV29-1,SVEDGSKGGRDYGYT
TRBD2,TRBV27,ASRSGRFYNEQF
.,TRBV7-2,ASSLAHSYEQY
.,TRBV7-8,ASSVVGSGYGYT
TRBD2,TRBV11-2,ASSSPSGEQF
TRBD1,TRBV27,ASSPLAGTAPTEAF
.,TRBV13,ASSLPGNTEAF
TRBD2,TRBV4-2,ASSPSLAGGLQETQY
TRBD1,TRBV4-1,ASSQPRGLSEKLF
TRBD1,TRBV5-4,ASSLGQGGFNEQF
TRBD2,TRBV5-1,ASSLVLAGEQY
TRBD1,TRBV4-1,ASSQEGGGQPQH
TRBD2,TRBV5-1,ASSVLLAVDSYEQY
TRBD2,TRBV27,ASRTQLAGQETQY
.,TRBV6-5,ASSYGAGNYGYT
TRBD1,TRBV7-9,ASSSTGGAGGYT
TRBD2,TRBV7-6,ASSLLAGHTGELF
.,TRBV2,ASRKRLYRDGQPQH
TRBD2,TRBV6-1,AGGLAGVGDEQY
.,TRBV5-1,ASSPALSYNEQF
TRBD1,TRBV4-1,ASSPTPGTDNEQF
TRBD1,TRBV4-1,ASSPGTGLETGELF
.,TRBV7-9,ASSFSLTDTQY
TRBD1,TRBV5-6,ASSGGQGVTSEAF
TRBD2,TRBV6-5,ASSSGLAGEQY
.,TRBV9,ASRGDMGTEAF
TRBD1,TRBV28,ASRTGGTSNQPQH
.,TRBV29-1,SVEGRASRKYGYT
.,TRBV11-2,ASRGVRGGYEQY
TRBD1,TRBV7-3,ASSQGDEQF
TRBD1,TRBV7-9,ASSPSGTGANQPQH
.,TRBV30,AWSPGGLETQY
TRBD2,TRBV4-1,ASSQDVEAGESKNIQY
TRBD2,TRBV7-9,ASSTWLAEDTQY
.,TRBV14,ASSQAGGRRELF
.,TRBV4-2,ASSRSDSLLQETQY